Following are 12 T cell receptor beta chains from one sample sequenced in a study of naive and memory T cell subsets. The beta constant-region primer was an equimolar mix of two oligonucleotides covering TRBC1 and TRBC2. Via MiXCR, TCRdb re-called the UMI-ligation and nested PCR reads, giving one row per CDR3 protein. The table lists 130,000 to 150,000 distinct CDR3 sequences, approximately 15% of them singletons. Source material: naive CD4+ T cells from blood. The receptors were gathered from a human donor in good health.

The chain employs TRBV28 and TRBJ2-7; 11 bases fit TRBD2. Per germline, CDR1 MDHEN and CDR2 SYDVKM. CDR3 length: 15 amino acids. V lost 5 bases, J lost 5 bases, and 8 bases stayed unmatched. DNA for the CDR3: TGTGCCAGCAGTGAAACTAGCGGGAGTTTCAACGAGCAGTACTTC. It encodes CASSETSGSFNEQYF.

This clonotype was seen a handful of times. The gene calls are TRBV5-1 and TRBJ2-7; D gene unclear. Between the trimmed V and J ends, which lost 4 bases and 0 bases, there was a span of 11 bases. CDR1 SGHRS and CDR2 YFSETQ come from the germline V gene. The CDR3 totals 14 residues. CDR3 sequence reads: CASSVEGSSYEQYF. In DNA form, the CDR3 reads TGCGCCAGCAGCGTCGAAGGAAGCTCCTACGAGCAGTACTTC.

This rearrangement joins TRBV3-1 to TRBJ1-4; D is unclear. Germline values: CDR1 LGHDT, CDR2 YNNKEL (reference sequence). The germline V and J ends were trimmed by 5 bases and 2 bases, with 12 bases remaining between them. The CDR3 extends over 15 amino acids. This chain's CDR3 is CASSSRGRTNEKLFF. Here the CDR3 DNA reads TGTGCCAGCAGCTCCCGAGGGCGGACTAATGAAAAACTGTTTTTT.

This sequence joins TRBV4-1 and TRBJ1-1; D perhaps matches TRBD1 (5 bases). The germline V gene encodes CDR1 MGHRA and CDR2 YSYEKL. Trimming shortened V by 3 bases and J by 4 bases, and 24 bases separated the two germline ends. This CDR3 has 18 amino acids. The CDR3 DNA follows: TGCGCCAGCAGCCACCCATTCGGCCGAGGGGAGGGTCGCACTGAAGCTTTCTTT. Translation gives CASSHPFGRGEGRTEAFF.

This clonotype was picked up a small number of times. The rearrangement links TRBV15 to TRBJ2-1; D call uncertain. Trimming removed 8 bases from V and 2 bases from J, with 7 bases in between. The germline V gene encodes CDR1 LNHNV and CDR2 YYDKDF (reference sequence). This CDR3 has 12 residues. The CDR3 sequence: CATGQAYNEQFF. The DNA of the CDR3 is TGTGCCACCGGCCAAGCCTACAATGAGCAGTTCTTC.

This clonotype showed up many times. This chain connects TRBV19 to TRBJ2-7; 7 nucleotides line up with TRBD2. The CDR3 runs 15 residues. Germline CDR1 is LNHDA and CDR2 is SQIVND (reference sequence). V lost 1 base to trimming and J lost 4 bases; unmatched junction nucleotides: 7. Here the CDR3 reads CASSIGLADEYEQYF. In DNA, the CDR3 is TGTGCCAGTAGTATAGGCCTAGCGGACGAGTACGAGCAGTACTTC.

This clonotype was seen only a few times. This chain connects TRBV7-2 to TRBJ1-1; possible D gene TRBD1, 6 bases. The CDR3 sequence is 15 residues long. Trimming took off 4 bases at V and 2 bases at J, with 14 bases between the two ends. Germline V CDR1 and CDR2: SGHTA, FQGNSA. This chain's CDR3 is CASSSRGQRNTEAFF. The CDR3 nucleotides are TGTGCCAGCAGCTCCCGCGGACAGAGAAACACTGAAGCTTTCTTT.

The sample holds many counts of this clonotype. V and J are TRBV7-9 and TRBJ2-7; TRBD2 is a possible D gene (5 bases). Trimming cost V 5 bases and J 6 bases, with 11 bases left between them. CDR1 SEHNR and CDR2 FQNEAQ come from the germline V gene (reference sequence). The CDR3 runs 12 residues. The CDR3 DNA is TGTGCCAGCAGCGCCGGGATCCTCGAGCAGTACTTC. It translates to CASSAGILEQYF.

This clonotype was counted between two and nine times. This chain joins TRBV7-9 and TRBJ2-5, with 7 bases lining up with TRBD2. Trimming cost V 5 bases and J 6 bases; bases outside gene matches: 9. This CDR3 has 14 amino acids. Germline CDR1 reads SEHNR; CDR2 reads FQNEAQ (reference sequence). CDR3 DNA: TGTGCCAGCAGCGTCCTTGGGGGGGAAAAGACCCAGTACTTC. It codes for CASSVLGGEKTQYF. The variable domain in full, with the rest retrieved from reference TRBV7-9 and TRBJ2-5, is DTGVSQNPRHKITKRGQNVTFRCDPISEHNRLYWYRQTLGQGPEFLTYFQNEAQLEKSRLLSDRFSAERPKGSFSTLEIQRTEQGDSAMYLCASSVLGGEKTQYFGPGTRLLVL.

V and J are TRBV11-2 and TRBJ2-1; 8 bases map to TRBD2. The CDR3 consists of 17 residues. Germline values: CDR1 SGHAT, CDR2 FQNNGV. Unmatched junction bases numbered 18, after V lost 6 bases and J lost 8 bases. The CDR3, as DNA: TGTGCCAGCAGACACGGGAGGGCGCGGAAACGTGTCGATGAGCAGTTCTTC. Translated: CASRHGRARKRVDEQFF.

The chain carries TRBV4-3 and TRBJ2-1; 9 bases are shared with TRBD2. The CDR3 extends over 15 amino acids. Germline trimming cut 1 base from V and 8 bases from J; bases unmatched to any gene: 6. From germline, CDR1 is LGHNA and CDR2 YSLEER. For the CDR3, the DNA is TGCGCCAGCAGCCAAGTTTTCGCGGGAGGGTATGAGCAGTTCTTC. Protein product: CASSQVFAGGYEQFF.

V gene TRBV14 combines with J gene TRBJ2-1; 10 bases fit TRBD2. V was clipped by 1 base and J by 4 bases; unmatched bases: 7. Germline-derived CDR1 and CDR2 are SGHDN and FVKESK. This CDR3 contains 17 residues. The CDR3 region has the DNA TGTGCCAGCAGCCAAGGGGCAGGACTAGCGGTATACAATGAGCAGTTCTTC. Its translation: CASSQGAGLAVYNEQFF.